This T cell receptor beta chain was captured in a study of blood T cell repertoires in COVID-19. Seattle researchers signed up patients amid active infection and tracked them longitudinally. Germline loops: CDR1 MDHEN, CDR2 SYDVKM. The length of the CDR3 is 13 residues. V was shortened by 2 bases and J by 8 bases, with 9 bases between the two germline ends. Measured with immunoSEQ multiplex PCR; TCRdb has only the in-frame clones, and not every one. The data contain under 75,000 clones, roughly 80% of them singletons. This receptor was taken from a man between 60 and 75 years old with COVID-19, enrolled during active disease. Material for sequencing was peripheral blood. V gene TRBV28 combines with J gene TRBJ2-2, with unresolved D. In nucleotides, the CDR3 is TGTGCCAGCAGTTTAAGCGCGTCAGGGGAGCTGTTTTTT. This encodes CASSLSASGELFF.